Sequencing of this T cell receptor (beta chain) was carried out in a study of blood T cell repertoires in COVID-19. Study-level information: Researchers got acute and convalescent COVID-19 samples from the United States, Italy and Spain. T cells, B-cell-depleted T cells, or PBMCs provided the cDNA or gDNA that served as material.

Per the original data handling: It was from reference gene primer amplification that nucleated cell counts were estimated. Profiling relied on immunoSEQ multiplex PCR, and the TCRdb table lists in-frame clones only, not all of them. The V and J calls and clone size come from that table; D and trimming were worked out from the DNA. The table lists approximately 81,000 clones, around 91% of them singletons, with 1.9% in the top ten. The V segment lost 4 bases and the J segment 5 bases; nucleotides outside the gene matches: 4. This CDR3 has 16 amino acids. The germline CDR1 and CDR2 sequences are MDHEN and SYDVKM.

J is TRBJ2-5 and V is TRBV28; 16 bases agree with TRBD2. The sequenced sample consisted of peripheral blood. This sequence originates from a woman aged 45-59 years in a cohort sampled during active COVID-19. The CDR3 DNA reads TGTGCCAGCAGTTCTGGGACTAGCGGGAGGGGGGAGACCCAGTACTTC. Residues: CASSSGTSGRGETQYF.